This T cell receptor (beta chain) emerged from a study of blood T cell repertoires in COVID-19. Study information: Specimens from acute and convalescent COVID-19 originated in the United States, Italy and Spain.

This CDR3 contains 15 residues. Germline assignment: CDR1 SGHTA and CDR2 FQGNSA. With 4 bases clipped from V and 3 bases from J, the junction kept 8 bases outside the gene matches. The assay was immunoSEQ multiplex PCR, and TCRdb's table has in-frame clones only and misses some. The data show tens of thousands of clones, more than 75% seen once. The chain links TRBV7-2 to TRBJ1-1; 7 bases agree with TRBD1. The source material was peripheral blood. The TCR was taken from a man in his fifties with active or convalescent COVID-19. CDR3 coding DNA: TGTGCCAGCAGCTCAGAGCCGGGACAGTACACTGAAGCTTTCTTT. Translated: CASSSEPGQYTEAFF.